The present T cell receptor (beta chain) was sequenced within a study of T-cell memory formation after mild COVID-19. Study-wide background: TCR clusters were mostly donor specific.

Comments on this clonotype: The antigen is unknown.

Via MiXCR, TCRdb re-called the 5' RACE reads, giving one row per CDR3 protein. The table shows around 150,000 distinct CDR3 sequences, with around a tenth occurring only once. Trimming removed 0 bases from V and 8 bases from J, with 14 bases in between. CDR3 length equals 15 residues. Germline V gene sequence: CDR1 SGHRS, CDR2 YFSETQ. Study-level results: CD4/CD8 balance characterized clones contracting day 15 to 85, and CD4+ skew characterized later expanders. Nothing confirmed that second-wave clones peaking on day 37 were specific for SARS-CoV-2. Shrinking CD4+ clones were chiefly CM and EM; CD8+ ones were chiefly EMRA.

Sequencing was carried out using PBMCs or a T cell subset sorted from them (not recorded which). The rearrangement uses TRBV5-1 and TRBJ1-4, with D unresolved. The source of this sequence is a man younger than 35 who had mild COVID-19 (a few samples of this study predate the infection). Cell type and time point are not known. The CDR3 here is CASSLVGGPAEKLFF. CDR3 DNA: TGCGCCAGCAGCTTGGTGGGCGGCCCGGCGGAAAAACTGTTTTTT.